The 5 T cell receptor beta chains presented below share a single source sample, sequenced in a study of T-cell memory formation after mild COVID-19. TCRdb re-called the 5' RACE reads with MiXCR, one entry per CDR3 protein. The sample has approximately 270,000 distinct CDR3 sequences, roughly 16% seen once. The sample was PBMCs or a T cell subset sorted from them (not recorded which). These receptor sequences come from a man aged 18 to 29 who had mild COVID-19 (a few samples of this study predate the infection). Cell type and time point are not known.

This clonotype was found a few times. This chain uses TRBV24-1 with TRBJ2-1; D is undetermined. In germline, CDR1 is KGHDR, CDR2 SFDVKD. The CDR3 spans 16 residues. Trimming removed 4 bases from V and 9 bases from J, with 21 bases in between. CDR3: CATSDSPGFGYGEQFF. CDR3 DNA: TGTGCCACCAGTGACTCCCCCGGCTTTGGCTACGGTGAGCAGTTCTTC.

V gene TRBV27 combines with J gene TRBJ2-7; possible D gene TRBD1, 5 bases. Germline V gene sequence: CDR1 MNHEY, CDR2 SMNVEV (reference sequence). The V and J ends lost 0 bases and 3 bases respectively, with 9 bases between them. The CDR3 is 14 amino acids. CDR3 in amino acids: CASSLSKDSYEQYF. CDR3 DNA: TGTGCCAGCAGTTTATCGAAAGACAGCTACGAGCAGTACTTC.

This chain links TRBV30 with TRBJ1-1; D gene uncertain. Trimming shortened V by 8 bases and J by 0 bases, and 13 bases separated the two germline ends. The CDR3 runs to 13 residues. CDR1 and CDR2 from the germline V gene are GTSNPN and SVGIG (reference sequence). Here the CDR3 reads CARKGLMNTEAFF. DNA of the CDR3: TGTGCCCGGAAGGGCCTCATGAACACTGAAGCTTTCTTT.

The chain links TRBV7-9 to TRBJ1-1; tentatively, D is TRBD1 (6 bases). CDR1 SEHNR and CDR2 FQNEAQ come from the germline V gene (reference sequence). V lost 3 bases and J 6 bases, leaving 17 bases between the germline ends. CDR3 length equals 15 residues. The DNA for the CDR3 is TGTGCCAGCAGCTTTAGGGGGTCGGAGGAGGCTGAAGCTTTCTTT. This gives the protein CASSFRGSEEAEAFF.

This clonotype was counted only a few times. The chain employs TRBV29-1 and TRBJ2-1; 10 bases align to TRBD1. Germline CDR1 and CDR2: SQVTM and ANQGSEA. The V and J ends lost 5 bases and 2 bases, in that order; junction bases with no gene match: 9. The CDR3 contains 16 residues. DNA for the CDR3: TGCAGCGTTCTGCCGGGACAGGGGTTCGCCTACAATGAGCAGTTCTTC. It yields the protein CSVLPGQGFAYNEQFF.